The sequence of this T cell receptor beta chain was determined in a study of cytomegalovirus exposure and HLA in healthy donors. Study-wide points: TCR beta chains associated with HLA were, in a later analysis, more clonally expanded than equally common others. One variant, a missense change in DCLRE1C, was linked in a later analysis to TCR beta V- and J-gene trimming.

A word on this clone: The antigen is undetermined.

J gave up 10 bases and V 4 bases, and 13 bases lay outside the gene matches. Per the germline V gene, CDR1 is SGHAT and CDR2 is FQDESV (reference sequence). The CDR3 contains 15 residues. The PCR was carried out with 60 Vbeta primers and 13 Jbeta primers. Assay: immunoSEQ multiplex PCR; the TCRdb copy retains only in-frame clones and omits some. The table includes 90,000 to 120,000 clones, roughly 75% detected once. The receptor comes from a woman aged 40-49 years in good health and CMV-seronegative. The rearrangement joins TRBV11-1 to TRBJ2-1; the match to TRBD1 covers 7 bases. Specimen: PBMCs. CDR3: CASSYRTGKSWEQFF. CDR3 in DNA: TGTGCCAGCAGCTATCGGACAGGAAAGAGTTGGGAGCAGTTCTTC.